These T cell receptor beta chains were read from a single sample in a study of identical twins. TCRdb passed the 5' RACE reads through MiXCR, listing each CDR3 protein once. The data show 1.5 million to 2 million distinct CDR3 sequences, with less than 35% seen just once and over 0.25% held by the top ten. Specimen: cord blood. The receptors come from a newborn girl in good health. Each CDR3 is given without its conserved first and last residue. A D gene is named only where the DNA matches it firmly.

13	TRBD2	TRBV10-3	AISEWTSRTYEQY
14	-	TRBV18	ASSPLGGRVNQPQH
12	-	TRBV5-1	ASGPTAIQETQY
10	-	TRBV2	ASRAGSYEQY
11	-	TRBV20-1	SGLLGEHNEQY
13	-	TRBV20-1	SARAFRGASYEQY
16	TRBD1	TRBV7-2	ASSLAKGGTGGFYGYT
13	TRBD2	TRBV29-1	SVVKRGTSTDTQY
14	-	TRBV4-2	ASSQGSRLTKETQY
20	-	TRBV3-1	ASSHVDGGGSDSTYSNQPQH
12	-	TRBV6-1	ASSEAVRLYGYT
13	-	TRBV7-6	ASSLVRTEKETQY
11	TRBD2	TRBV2	ASRRTSALEQF
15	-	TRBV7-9	ASSLSVGQVSNQPQH
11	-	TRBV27	ASRPLNRVEQY